The present T cell receptor beta chain was sequenced within a study of CD8 T cells in Susac syndrome. Study results and caveats: The study recognized that its TCR sequencing and HLA analysis covered a relatively small number of individuals.

Random hexamers were used to reverse transcribe roughly 0.45 to 1 ug of RNA. An immunoSEQ multiplex PCR generated amplified TCR beta CDR3 products spanning 54 Vbeta and 13 Jbeta. TCRdb reprocessed the immunoSEQ multiplex PCR reads with MiXCR, giving one entry per CDR3 protein. The data contain around 300,000 distinct CDR3 sequences, roughly 94% of them singletons. A note on this clonotype: The antigen remains unidentified.

Sequencing targeted TCR beta in T cells from blood (CD8+ and CD4+). FACS was used to enrich TEMRA cells, whereas the CD8+ and CD4+ T cells were obtained by negative isolation. This clonotype originated in a human donor with multiple sclerosis. Sequenced material: CD4+ T cells from PBMCs.

CDR3 residues: CASSHQFSGRASYEQYF. For the CDR3, the DNA is TGCGCCAGCAGCCACCAATTTAGCGGGAGGGCGAGCTACGAGCAGTACTTC. The J gene is TRBJ2-7, the V gene TRBV4-1; TRBD2 matches 11 bases. With 3 bases clipped from V and 3 bases from J, the junction kept 10 bases outside the gene matches. CDR3 length equals 17 residues. The germline V gene has CDR1 MGHRA and CDR2 YSYEKL.